One and the same sample provided the 23 T cell receptor beta chains below, sequenced in a study of cytomegalovirus exposure and HLA in healthy donors. Only in-frame clones appear in the TCRdb table, and some are missing; sequencing was by immunoSEQ multiplex PCR. The table records around 60,000 clones, 92% of them present only once. The sample taken for sequencing was PBMCs. Every receptor here comes from a woman aged 18 to 35 in good health and CMV-seronegative.

The chain combines TRBV10-3 with TRBJ1-2; TRBD1 matches 11 bases. V lost 2 bases, J lost 6 bases, and 8 bases stayed unmatched. The germline V gene encodes CDR1 ENHRY and CDR2 SYGVKD. This CDR3 contains 16 residues. The CDR3 region is CAISERADRGPHGYTF. CDR3 nucleotides: TGTGCCATCAGTGAGAGGGCGGACAGGGGGCCCCATGGCTACACCTTC.

This clone was seen just once. The chain has TRBV18 and TRBJ2-2; possible D gene TRBD2, 5 bases. The CDR3 has 15 amino acids. Germline values: CDR1 KGHSH, CDR2 LQKENI. The germline V and J ends were trimmed by 6 bases and 0 bases, with 11 bases remaining between them. The CDR3 loop is CASSSRGTNTGELFF. The DNA for the CDR3 is TGTGCCAGCTCCTCCAGAGGGACGAACACCGGGGAGCTGTTTTTT.

The rearrangement joins TRBV2 to TRBJ2-3; TRBD2 matches 14 bases. This CDR3 region has 19 residues. Looked up from germline, CDR1 is SNHLY and CDR2 is FYNNEI. Germline trimming cut 2 bases from V and 5 bases from J; bases unmatched to any gene: 12. The CDR3 nucleotides are TGTGCCAGCAGTGAATGGGGGCAGGGACTAGCGGGAGCCGGAGATACGCAGTATTTT. This codes for CASSEWGQGLAGAGDTQYF.

V usage is TRBV14 and J usage is TRBJ2-7, with 8 bases fitting TRBD1. CDR1 is SGHDN and CDR2 is FVKESK in the germline V gene. The CDR3 is made up of 16 amino acids. V dropped 2 bases and J dropped 3; count of bases not matched to a gene: 9. The CDR3 DNA reads as TGTGCCAGCAGCCAAACAGCAGGACAGGGCGACTACGAGCAGTACTTC. This codes for CASSQTAGQGDYEQYF.

CDR3 nucleotides: TGTGCCAGCAGCTTATTCAGGGGTAGGGGCTACACCTTC. This translates into CASSLFRGRGYTF. This chain links TRBV5-4 with TRBJ1-2; perhaps TRBD1 as D (6 bases). Germline values: CDR1 SGHNT, CDR2 YYREEE (reference sequence). The V and J ends lost 2 bases and 8 bases respectively, with 13 bases between them. This CDR3 contains 13 residues.

The chain couples TRBV28 to TRBJ2-4; tentatively, D is TRBD2 (6 bases). Germline CDR1 reads MDHEN; CDR2 reads SYDVKM. V lost 2 bases and J lost 4, with 15 bases in between. The CDR3 contains 16 residues. CDR3 sequence (DNA): TGTGCCAGCAGTTTAAGCTTTCTAGGACTAAAAAACATTCAGTACTTC. Its protein is CASSLSFLGLKNIQYF.

The rearrangement links TRBV19 to TRBJ2-3; 10 bases map to TRBD2. The CDR3 contains 16 residues. V shed 3 bases and J 6 bases; nucleotides not matched to a gene: 9. Germline V gives CDR1 LNHDA, CDR2 SQIVND (reference sequence). The CDR3 region is CASSIGLAAGGDTQYF. In nucleotides, the CDR3 is TGTGCCAGTAGTATTGGACTAGCGGCGGGGGGGGATACGCAGTATTTT. Complete variable domain (other parts from reference TRBV19 and TRBJ2-3): DGGITQSPKYLFRKEGQNVTLSCEQNLNHDAMYWYRQDPGQGLRLIYYSQIVNDFQKGDIAEGYSVSREKKESFPLTVTSAQKNPTAFYLCASSIGLAAGGDTQYFGPGTRLTVL.

The chain joins TRBV4-1 to TRBJ2-5, with 7 bases that match TRBD2. CDR1 is MGHRA, CDR2 YSYEKL, per germline. The V gene end was trimmed by 8 bases and the J gene end by 5 bases; junction bases not matched to a gene: 11. The CDR3 contains 14 residues. Written as DNA, the CDR3 is TGCGCCAGCTCAGGACTAGTGGAGGGGGAGACCCAGTACTTC. Its protein is CASSGLVEGETQYF.

As to this clone: Mismatch with germline at one junction end may stem from a read error. The chain is built from TRBV30 and TRBJ2-7, with D perhaps matching TRBD2 (5 bases). In germline, CDR1 is GTSNPN, CDR2 SVGIG (reference sequence). The CDR3 is 12 residues long. The CDR3 nucleotides are TGTGCCTGGAGTACGTACCGGGCCTCCTCGGGATTC. Translated, it gives CAWSTYRASSGF. Filled out from reference TRBV30 and TRBJ2-7, the complete variable domain reads SQTIHQWPATLVQPVGSPLSLECTVEGTSNPNLYWYRQAAGRGLQLLFYSVGIGQISSEVPQNLSASRPQDRQFILSSKKLLLSDSGFYLCAWSTYRASSGFGPGTRLTVT.

The chain couples TRBV15 to TRBJ2-4, with 8 bases fitting TRBD1. Germline trimming cut 2 bases from V and 1 base from J; bases unmatched to any gene: 7. CDR3 length: 17 amino acids. Germline CDR1 reads LNHNV; CDR2 reads YYDKDF (reference sequence). The CDR3 DNA is TGTGCCACCAGCAGACTCGGGACAGGCTCGGCCAAAAACATTCAGTACTTC. Its protein product is CATSRLGTGSAKNIQYF. Full variable domain (remainder filled in from reference TRBV15 and TRBJ2-4): DAMVIQNPRYQVTQFGKPVTLSCSQTLNHNVMYWYQQKSSQAPKLLFHYYDKDFNNEADTPDNFQSRRPNTSFCFLDIRSPGLGDTAMYLCATSRLGTGSAKNIQYFGAGTRLSVL.

The V gene is TRBV27, the J gene TRBJ1-3, with D tentatively TRBD1 (6 bases). CDR3 size: 16 residues. The V gene lost 3 bases and the J gene lost 0 bases, with 12 bases spanning the gap. Germline-derived CDR1 and CDR2 are MNHEY and SMNVEV (reference sequence). The DNA of the CDR3 is TGTGCCAGCAGTTTTAGGGGGGGAGGCTCTGGAAACACCATATATTTT. This gives the protein CASSFRGGGSGNTIYF.

This clone was recorded a few times. Other DNA sequences within the sample encode an identical CDR3. The rearrangement uses TRBV4-2 and TRBJ2-5; possible D gene TRBD2, 6 bases. Germline loops: CDR1 LGHNA, CDR2 YNFKEQ. There are 19 residues in the CDR3. The V and J ends lost 0 bases and 1 base respectively, with 21 bases between them. CDR3 sequence: CASSQEFLGAGRLQETQYF. As DNA, the CDR3 is TGTGCCAGCAGCCAAGAATTTCTAGGGGCGGGGAGGCTCCAAGAGACCCAGTACTTC.

The CDR3 region has the DNA TGCAGCGACTCGGCCCGGGACAGGGCGGGAGATGAGCAGTTCTTC. This gives the protein CSDSARDRAGDEQFF. The chain combines TRBV29-1 with TRBJ2-1; 9 bases line up with TRBD1. The CDR3 contains 15 residues. CDR1 and CDR2 (germline): SQVTM, ANQGSEA. V dropped 7 bases and J dropped 8; count of bases not matched to a gene: 15.

Only a few counts were recorded for this clone. The gene calls are TRBV18 and TRBJ2-5; TRBD2 might be the D (5 bases). Germline V gives CDR1 KGHSH, CDR2 LQKENI. This CDR3 has 12 amino acids. The V and J ends lost 3 bases and 5 bases respectively, with 7 bases between them. The CDR3 spells CASSPWEETQYF. In nucleotides, the CDR3 is TGTGCCAGCTCACCCTGGGAGGAGACCCAGTACTTC.

This chain connects TRBV6-1 to TRBJ2-5; D uncertain. V was clipped by 2 bases and J by 2 bases, with 9 bases between them. The CDR3 has 14 residues. Germline V lookup: CDR1 MNHNS, CDR2 SASEGT. CDR3 bases: TGTGCCAGCAGTGAAACTCTAGGTCAAGAGACCCAGTACTTC. Encoded protein: CASSETLGQETQYF.

V and J are TRBV20-1 and TRBJ1-1; tentative D call: TRBD1 (6 bases). CDR1 DFQATT and CDR2 SNEGSKA come from the germline V gene (reference sequence). The CDR3 runs 11 residues. Between the trimmed V and J ends, which lost 3 bases and 11 bases, there was a span of 13 bases. CDR3 nucleotide sequence: TGCAGTGCTAGCTCCGGGACATACGCTTTCTTT. Amino acids: CSASSGTYAFF.

This chain uses TRBV7-8 with TRBJ2-5, with 7 bases aligning to TRBD2. The CDR3 contains 16 residues. From germline, CDR1 is SGHVS and CDR2 FQNEAQ. Trimming cost V 4 bases and J 5 bases; bases outside gene matches: 13. The CDR3 nucleotides read TGTGCCAGCAGCTCAGGACTAGTGGAGGTGTCGGAGACCCAGTACTTC. This sequence encodes CASSSGLVEVSETQYF. Looking up the rest from reference TRBV7-8 and TRBJ2-5 gives the full variable domain: GAGVSQSPRYKVAKRGQDVALRCDPISGHVSLFWYQQALGQGPEFLTYFQNEAQLDKSGLPSDRFFAERPEGSVSTLKIQRTQQEDSAVYLCASSSGLVEVSETQYFGPGTRLLVL.

The rearrangement joins TRBV7-2 to TRBJ1-2; TRBD1 matches at 8 bases. J lost 2 bases, V lost 1 base, and 9 bases had no gene match. The CDR3 covers 17 residues. Germline values: CDR1 SGHTA, CDR2 FQGNSA. CDR3 in amino acids: CASSLGDRGRPNYGYTF. The CDR3 DNA is TGTGCCAGCAGCTTAGGAGACAGGGGCCGGCCGAACTATGGCTACACCTTC.

The chain joins TRBV7-9 to TRBJ2-3, with 10 bases aligning to TRBD2. CDR3 length equals 15 residues. V shed 5 bases, J shed 3 bases, and the junction held 5 bases outside the gene matches. Germline V gene sequence: CDR1 SEHNR, CDR2 FQNEAQ (reference sequence). The CDR3 DNA reads TGTGCCAGCAGCCGTAGCGGGGGGACTACAGATACGCAGTATTTT. This translates into CASSRSGGTTDTQYF.

This chain joins TRBV2 and TRBJ2-1; 8 bases match TRBD2. J lost 7 bases, V lost 7 bases, and 6 bases had no gene match. The length of the CDR3 is 13 residues. The germline V gene encodes CDR1 SNHLY and CDR2 FYNNEI. The DNA for the CDR3 is TGTGCCAGCAAAGAGCGGGAGACAAATGAGCAGTTCTTC. It is translated as CASKERETNEQFF.

V usage is TRBV13 and J usage is TRBJ2-1; D uncertain. The CDR3 contains 12 residues. Germline CDR1 is PRHDT and CDR2 is FYEKMQ (reference sequence). Trimming removed 0 bases from V and 9 bases from J, with 6 bases in between. The CDR3 loop reads CASSLGRVEQFF. In nucleotides, the CDR3 is TGTGCCAGCAGCTTAGGTCGGGTTGAGCAGTTCTTC. Complete variable domain (other parts from reference TRBV13 and TRBJ2-1): AAGVIQSPRHLIKEKRETATLKCYPIPRHDTVYWYQQGPGQDPQFLISFYEKMQSDKGSIPDRFSAQQFSDYHSELNMSSLELGDSALYFCASSLGRVEQFFGPGTRLTVL.

This chain connects TRBV5-6 to TRBJ1-2, with D uncertain. Trimming removed 4 bases from V and 4 bases from J, with 17 bases in between. This CDR3 region has 15 residues. Germline V lookup: CDR1 SGHDT, CDR2 YYEEEE. The CDR3 DNA reads TGTGCCAGCAGCCCCTTGCGCGAGGGCTCCTATGGCTACACCTTC. Encoded protein: CASSPLREGSYGYTF.

The V call is TRBV28, the J call TRBJ1-1, with D perhaps TRBD1 (5 bases). The germline CDR1 and CDR2 sequences are MDHEN and SYDVKM. The CDR3 contains 12 residues. V was trimmed by 5 bases and J by 5 bases, leaving 9 bases between them. The CDR3 is CASSQGGTEAFF. CDR3 nucleotide sequence: TGTGCCAGCAGTCAGGGTGGTACTGAAGCTTTCTTT.